This T cell receptor beta chain was found in a study of shared clonotypes between healthy human individuals. Trimming cost V 2 bases and J 1 base, with 8 bases left between them. The CDR3 covers 14 residues. Per the germline V gene, CDR1 is SGHVS and CDR2 is FQNEAQ. This clone appeared many times. This table comes from immunoSEQ multiplex PCR, and its TCRdb copy is limited to in-frame clones, with some not included. The profile shows 950,000 to 1,200,000 clones, about 72% of them singletons. Sequencing used memory CD4+ T cells from PBMCs. Described subset: CD45RA-negative fraction. This clonotype originated in a man younger than 35 in good health. Some clones in this sample may be carry-over from other donors' samples. J is TRBJ1-2 and V is TRBV7-8; perhaps TRBD1 as D (5 bases). The CDR3 protein is CASSLRDLNYGYTF. The CDR3 coding sequence is TGTGCCAGCAGCTTACGGGACCTTAACTATGGCTACACCTTC. Looking up the rest from reference TRBV7-8 and TRBJ1-2 gives the full variable domain: GAGVSQSPRYKVAKRGQDVALRCDPISGHVSLFWYQQALGQGPEFLTYFQNEAQLDKSGLPSDRFFAERPEGSVSTLKIQRTQQEDSAVYLCASSLRDLNYGYTFGSGTRLTVV.